Listed below are T cell receptor beta chains from one sample, sequenced in a study of T cell responses to AZD1222 COVID-19 vaccine. Profiled with immunoSEQ multiplex PCR; TCRdb holds only in-frame clones, not every one. The sample contains 73,000 or so clones, approximately 88% of which appear only once. The specimen was peripheral blood, collected on day 0 of AZD1222 vaccination. The origin of the receptors is an adult in good health. Each CDR3 is given with its conserved first and last residue. The D gene is left open where the match is weak.

v_call: TRBV7-8; d_call: NA; cdr3_aa: CASSELRGKGDHF
v_call: TRBV15; d_call: NA; cdr3_aa: CATSGGPNEQFF
v_call: TRBV6-5; d_call: TRBD1; cdr3_aa: CASSYWTGGTEAFF
v_call: TRBV28; d_call: NA; cdr3_aa: CASSLRTGEAGELFF
v_call: TRBV6-2/TRBV6-3; d_call: NA; cdr3_aa: CASSIGTYYEQYF
v_call: TRBV5-8; d_call: NA; cdr3_aa: CASSLGGYGYTF
v_call: TRBV9; d_call: NA; cdr3_aa: CASSGTYYNEQFF
v_call: TRBV19; d_call: NA; cdr3_aa: CASSTELEAFF
v_call: TRBV10-1; d_call: NA; cdr3_aa: CASSAGLSNQPQHF
v_call: TRBV2; d_call: TRBD2; cdr3_aa: CASRSLAGTYNEQFF
v_call: TRBV4-1; d_call: NA; cdr3_aa: CASSQGGSTYEQYF
v_call: TRBV28; d_call: NA; cdr3_aa: CASSLSSGNTIYF
v_call: TRBV27; d_call: NA; cdr3_aa: CASSSQDSKTYEQYF
v_call: TRBV6-1; d_call: TRBD1; cdr3_aa: CASREDRGVGNQPQHF
v_call: TRBV4-1; d_call: TRBD1; cdr3_aa: CASRGQTYNEQFF
v_call: TRBV3-1/TRBV3-2; d_call: NA; cdr3_aa: CASSQETAAGELFF
v_call: TRBV5-4; d_call: NA; cdr3_aa: CASSFRGQETQYF
v_call: TRBV14; d_call: TRBD2; cdr3_aa: CASSRGGSYEQYF
v_call: TRBV7-2; d_call: TRBD1; cdr3_aa: CASRERQGVEKLFF
v_call: TRBV7-3; d_call: TRBD2; cdr3_aa: CASSFLPDSGTNNEQFF
v_call: TRBV15; d_call: NA; cdr3_aa: CATSREEITEAFF
v_call: TRBV15; d_call: NA; cdr3_aa: CATRGEAYEQYF
v_call: TRBV27; d_call: NA; cdr3_aa: CASGSFGPGDTQYF
v_call: TRBV5-4; d_call: TRBD2; cdr3_aa: CASSLARLAGAKETQYF
v_call: TRBV28; d_call: NA; cdr3_aa: CASTVTVSYNSPLHF
v_call: TRBV18; d_call: NA; cdr3_aa: CASSPPGDTWAEAFF
v_call: TRBV6-6; d_call: NA; cdr3_aa: CASSFLRLMNTEAFF